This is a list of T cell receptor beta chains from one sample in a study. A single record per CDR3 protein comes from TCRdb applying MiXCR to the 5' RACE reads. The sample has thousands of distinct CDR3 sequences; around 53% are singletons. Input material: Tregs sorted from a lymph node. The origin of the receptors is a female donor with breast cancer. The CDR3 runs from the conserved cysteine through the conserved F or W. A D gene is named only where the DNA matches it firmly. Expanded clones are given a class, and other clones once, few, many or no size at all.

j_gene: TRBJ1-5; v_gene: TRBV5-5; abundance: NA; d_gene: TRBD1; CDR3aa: CASSPRDSYSNQPQHF; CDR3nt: TGTGCCAGCAGCCCCCGGGACAGCTATAGCAATCAGCCCCAGCATTTT
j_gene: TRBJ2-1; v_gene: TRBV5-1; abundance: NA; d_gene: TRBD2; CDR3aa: CASSALAGGGMYNEQFF; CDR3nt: TGCGCCAGCAGCGCACTAGCGGGAGGGGGCATGTACAATGAGCAGTTCTTC
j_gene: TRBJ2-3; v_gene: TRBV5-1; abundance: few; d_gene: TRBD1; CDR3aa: CASSRDRVADTQYF; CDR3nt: TGCGCCAGCAGCAGGGACAGGGTGGCAGATACGCAGTATTTT
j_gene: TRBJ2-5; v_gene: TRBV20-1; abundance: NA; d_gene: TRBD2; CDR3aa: CSARDSSGVQETQYF; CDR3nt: TGCAGTGCTAGAGATAGTAGCGGGGTGCAAGAGACCCAGTACTTC
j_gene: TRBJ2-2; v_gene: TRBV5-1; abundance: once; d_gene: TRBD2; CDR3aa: CASSLVSGTSGRAVNAGELFF; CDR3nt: TGCGCCAGCAGCTTGGTCTCCGGGACTAGCGGGAGGGCCGTGAATGCCGGGGAGCTGTTTTTT
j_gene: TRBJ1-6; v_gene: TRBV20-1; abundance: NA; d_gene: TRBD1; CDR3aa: CSGSPRTGHNSPLHF; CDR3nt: TGCAGTGGATCGCCCCGGACAGGACATAATTCACCCCTCCACTTT
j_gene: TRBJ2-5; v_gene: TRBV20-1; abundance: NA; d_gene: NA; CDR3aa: CSAQHGSFQETQYF; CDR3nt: TGCAGTGCTCAACACGGTTCTTTCCAAGAGACCCAGTACTTC
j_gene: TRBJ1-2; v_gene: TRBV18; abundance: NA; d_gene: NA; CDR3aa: CASSPPSGNGYTF; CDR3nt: TGTGCCAGCTCACCACCTTCAGGAAATGGCTACACCTTC
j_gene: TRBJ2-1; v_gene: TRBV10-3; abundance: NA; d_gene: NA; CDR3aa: CAIGEPIGRGSNEQFF; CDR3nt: TGTGCCATCGGTGAGCCTATAGGCCGGGGGTCCAATGAGCAGTTCTTC
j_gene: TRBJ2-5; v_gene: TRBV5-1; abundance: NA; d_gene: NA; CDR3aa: CASQGGQSPEETQYF; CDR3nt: TGCGCCAGCCAGGGTGGACAGTCGCCAGAAGAGACCCAGTACTTC
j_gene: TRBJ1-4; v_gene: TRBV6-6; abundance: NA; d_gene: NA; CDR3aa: CASSYSRGAGTNEKLFF; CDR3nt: TGTGCCAGCAGTTACTCGAGGGGGGCGGGTACTAATGAAAAACTGTTTTTT
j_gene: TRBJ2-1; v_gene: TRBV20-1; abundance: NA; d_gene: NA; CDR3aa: CSVSQQVGQFF; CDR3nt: TGCAGTGTCTCACAGCAGGTGGGGCAGTTCTTC
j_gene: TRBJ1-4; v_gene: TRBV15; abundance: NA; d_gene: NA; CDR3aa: CATGGRGEKLFF; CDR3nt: TGTGCCACCGGGGGGCGCGGTGAAAAACTGTTTTTT
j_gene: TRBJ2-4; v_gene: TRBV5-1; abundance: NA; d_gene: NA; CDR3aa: CASSLESRTENIQYF; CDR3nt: TGCGCCAGCAGCTTGGAGAGTCGGACAGAGAACATTCAGTACTTC
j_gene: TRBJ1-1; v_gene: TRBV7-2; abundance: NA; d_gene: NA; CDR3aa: CASSFSAGNTEAFF; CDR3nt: TGTGCCAGCAGCTTCAGTGCGGGGAACACTGAAGCTTTCTTT
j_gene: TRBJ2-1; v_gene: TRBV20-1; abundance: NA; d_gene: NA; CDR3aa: CSATHSEYNEQFF; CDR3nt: TGCAGTGCTACCCACAGTGAATACAATGAGCAGTTCTTC
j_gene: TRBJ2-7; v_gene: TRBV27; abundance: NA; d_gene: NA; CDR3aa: CASSPWGQSSHEQYF; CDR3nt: TGTGCCAGCAGTCCGTGGGGCCAATCCTCTCACGAGCAGTACTTC
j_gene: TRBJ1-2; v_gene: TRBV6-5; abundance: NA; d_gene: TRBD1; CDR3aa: CASSRTGRNYGYTF; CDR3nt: TGTGCCAGCAGCCGGACAGGACGTAACTATGGCTACACCTTC
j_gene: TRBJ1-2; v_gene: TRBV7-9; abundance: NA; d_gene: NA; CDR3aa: CASSLGQSNYGYTF; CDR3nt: TGTGCCAGCAGCTTAGGACAATCTAACTATGGCTACACCTTC
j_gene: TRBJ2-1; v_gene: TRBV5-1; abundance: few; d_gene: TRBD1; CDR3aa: CASSFRQGYNEQFF; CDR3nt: TGCGCCAGCAGCTTCCGACAGGGGTACAATGAGCAGTTCTTC
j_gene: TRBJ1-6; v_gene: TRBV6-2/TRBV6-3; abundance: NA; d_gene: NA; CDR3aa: CASREGSSPLHF; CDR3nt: TGTGCCAGCAGGGAGGGCTCGTCACCCCTCCACTTT
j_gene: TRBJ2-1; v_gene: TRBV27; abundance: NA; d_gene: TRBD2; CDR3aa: CASSKTGGYNEQFF; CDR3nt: TGTGCCAGCAGTAAGACGGGGGGTTACAATGAGCAGTTCTTC
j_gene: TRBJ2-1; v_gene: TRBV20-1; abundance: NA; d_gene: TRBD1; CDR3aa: CSADPSGQGILGEQFF; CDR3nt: TGCAGTGCTGACCCCTCGGGACAGGGTATTTTGGGAGAGCAGTTCTTC
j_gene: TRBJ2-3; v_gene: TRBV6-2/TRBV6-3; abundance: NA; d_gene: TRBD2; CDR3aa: CASRGLAGGGDTQYF; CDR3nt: TGTGCCAGCAGAGGACTAGCGGGAGGGGGAGATACGCAGTATTTT
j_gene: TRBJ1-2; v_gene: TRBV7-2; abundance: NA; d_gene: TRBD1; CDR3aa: CASSLDRVPYGYTF; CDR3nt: TGTGCCAGCAGCTTGGACAGGGTGCCGTATGGCTACACCTTC
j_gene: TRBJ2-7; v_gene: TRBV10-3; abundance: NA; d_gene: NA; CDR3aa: CAIRDVQGYEQYF; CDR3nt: TGTGCCATCAGGGATGTACAGGGCTACGAGCAGTACTTC
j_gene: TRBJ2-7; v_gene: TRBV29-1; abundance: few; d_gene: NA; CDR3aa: CSAGDFGEQYF; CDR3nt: TGCAGCGCCGGAGATTTCGGAGAGCAGTACTTC
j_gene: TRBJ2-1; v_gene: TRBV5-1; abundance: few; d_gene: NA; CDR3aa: CASSLPLGTFFYNEQFF; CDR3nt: TGCGCCAGCAGCTTGCCCCTGGGGACCTTCTTCTACAATGAGCAGTTCTTC
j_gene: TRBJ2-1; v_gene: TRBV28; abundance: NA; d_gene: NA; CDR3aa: CASSPRGRRNEQFF; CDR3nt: TGTGCCAGCAGTCCGCGGGGGCGTCGAAATGAGCAGTTCTTC
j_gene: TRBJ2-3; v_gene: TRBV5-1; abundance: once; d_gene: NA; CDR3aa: CASRQSTDTQYF; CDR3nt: TGCGCCAGCAGACAAAGCACAGATACGCAGTATTTT
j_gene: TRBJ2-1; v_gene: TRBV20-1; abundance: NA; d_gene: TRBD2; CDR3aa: CSAPPWTSNEQSF; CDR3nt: TGCAGTGCTCCCCCTTGGACTAGCAATGAGCAGTCCTTC
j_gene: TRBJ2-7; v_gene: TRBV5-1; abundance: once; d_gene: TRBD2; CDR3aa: CASSLPGLAGGRGYEQYF; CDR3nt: TGCGCCAGCAGCCTACCGGGACTAGCGGGAGGCAGAGGTTACGAGCAGTACTTC
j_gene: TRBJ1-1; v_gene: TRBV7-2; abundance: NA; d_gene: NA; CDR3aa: CASSFRGVTEAFF; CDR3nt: TGTGCCAGCAGCTTTCGGGGTGTCACTGAAGCTTTCTTT
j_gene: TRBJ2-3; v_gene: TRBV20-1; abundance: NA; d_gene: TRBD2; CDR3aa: CSARDGRKKWSTQYF; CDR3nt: TGCAGTGCTAGAGACGGGAGGAAGAAGTGGAGTACGCAGTATTTT
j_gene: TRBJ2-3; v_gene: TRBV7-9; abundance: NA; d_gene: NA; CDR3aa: CASSGGNTDTQYF; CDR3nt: TGTGCCAGCTCGGGGGGCAACACAGATACGCAGTATTTT
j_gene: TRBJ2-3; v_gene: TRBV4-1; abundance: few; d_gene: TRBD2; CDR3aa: CASSVAGGHSPDTDTQYF; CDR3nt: TGCGCCAGCAGCGTAGCGGGAGGGCACTCCCCCGATACAGATACGCAGTATTTT
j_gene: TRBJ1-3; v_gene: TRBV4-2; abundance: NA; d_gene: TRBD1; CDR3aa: CASSQHRDRGSRNTIYF; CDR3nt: TGTGCCAGCAGCCAGCACCGGGACAGGGGTTCGAGAAACACCATATATTTT
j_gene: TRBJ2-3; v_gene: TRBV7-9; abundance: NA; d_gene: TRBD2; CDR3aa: CASGATRTSGSSGDTQYF; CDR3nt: TGTGCCAGCGGCGCTACGCGGACTAGCGGGAGTTCTGGTGATACGCAGTATTTT
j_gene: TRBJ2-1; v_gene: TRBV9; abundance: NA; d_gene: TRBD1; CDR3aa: CASSDLPGTGINEQFF; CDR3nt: TGTGCCAGCAGCGACCTTCCCGGGACAGGGATCAATGAGCAGTTCTTC
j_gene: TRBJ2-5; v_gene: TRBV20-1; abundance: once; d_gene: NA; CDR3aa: CSAYVGSDQETQYF; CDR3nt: TGCAGTGCTTATGTCGGTAGCGACCAAGAGACCCAGTACTTC
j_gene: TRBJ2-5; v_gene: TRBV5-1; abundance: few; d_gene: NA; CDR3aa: CASSSASFNQETQYF; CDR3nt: TGCGCCAGCAGCTCCGCATCATTCAATCAAGAGACCCAGTACTTC
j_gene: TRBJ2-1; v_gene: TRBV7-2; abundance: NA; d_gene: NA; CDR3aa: CASSLFPRSEQFF; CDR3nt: TGTGCCAGCAGCTTATTCCCCAGGAGTGAGCAGTTCTTC
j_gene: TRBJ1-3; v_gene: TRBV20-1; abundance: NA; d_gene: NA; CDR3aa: CSARDLGGYSNTIYF; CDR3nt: TGCAGTGCTAGAGATCTCGGAGGGTATTCAAACACCATATATTTT
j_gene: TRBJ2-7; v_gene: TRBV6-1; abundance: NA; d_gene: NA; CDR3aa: CASSDYALYEQYF; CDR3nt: TGTGCCAGCAGTGATTATGCCCTCTACGAGCAGTACTTC
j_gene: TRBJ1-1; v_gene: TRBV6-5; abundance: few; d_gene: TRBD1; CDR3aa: CASSRTGVEAFF; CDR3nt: TGTGCCAGCAGTCGGACAGGGGTGGAAGCTTTCTTT
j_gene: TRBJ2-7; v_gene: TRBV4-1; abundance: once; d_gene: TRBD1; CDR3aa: CASSHDRGEYEQYF; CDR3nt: TGCGCCAGCAGCCATGACAGGGGCGAGTACGAGCAGTACTTC
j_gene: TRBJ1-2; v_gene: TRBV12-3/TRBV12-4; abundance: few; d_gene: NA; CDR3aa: CASSFDTPNYGYTF; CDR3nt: TGTGCCAGCAGTTTTGACACTCCAAACTATGGCTACACCTTC
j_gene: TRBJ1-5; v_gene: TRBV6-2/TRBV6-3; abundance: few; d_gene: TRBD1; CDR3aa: CASRQHNRDRHQPQHF; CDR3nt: TGTGCCAGCAGACAGCACAACCGGGACAGACATCAGCCCCAGCATTTT
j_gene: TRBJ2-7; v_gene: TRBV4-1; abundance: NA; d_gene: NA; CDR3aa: CASSQVDGSVYEQYF; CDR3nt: TGCGCCAGCAGCCAAGTTGACGGGAGTGTCTACGAGCAGTACTTC
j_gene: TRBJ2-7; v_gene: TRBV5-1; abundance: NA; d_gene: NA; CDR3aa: CASGPTLRGIRTDRYEQYF; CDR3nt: TGCGCCAGCGGACCCACCTTGAGGGGGATACGGACCGATCGCTACGAGCAGTACTTC